Listed below are T cell receptor beta chains from one sample, sequenced in a study of T-cell memory formation after mild COVID-19. TCRdb fed the 5' RACE reads into MiXCR, producing one record per CDR3 protein. The sample includes a few hundred thousand distinct CDR3 sequences, 15% to 20% of them seen just once. The material sequenced was PBMCs or a T cell subset sorted from them (not recorded which). The receptor source for this set is a young man who had mild COVID-19 (a few samples of this study predate the infection). Cell type and time point are not known. Both conserved end residues are part of each CDR3. A D gene is named only where the DNA matches it firmly.

D gene: .
V gene: TRBV9
CDR3 protein: CASSVSGPSYEQYF

D gene: .
V gene: TRBV18
CDR3 protein: CASSPPADPYEQYF

D gene: .
V gene: TRBV28
CDR3 protein: CASSSAGTANTEAFF

D gene: .
V gene: TRBV5-4
CDR3 protein: CASSIREAAGGYTF

D gene: .
V gene: TRBV7-9
CDR3 protein: CASSFEGGELFF

D gene: .
V gene: TRBV11-2
CDR3 protein: CASSLEVGADSPLHF

D gene: .
V gene: TRBV12-3/TRBV12-4
CDR3 protein: CASSLEADTQYF

D gene: .
V gene: TRBV25-1
CDR3 protein: CASSEYNSPLHF

D gene: .
V gene: TRBV6-6
CDR3 protein: CASSWIGGTQYF

D gene: TRBD2
V gene: TRBV20-1
CDR3 protein: CSAQDLGLAGSNEQFF

D gene: .
V gene: TRBV28
CDR3 protein: CASHPGGSTDTQYF

D gene: .
V gene: TRBV7-8
CDR3 protein: CASKRDTGELFF

D gene: .
V gene: TRBV4-3
CDR3 protein: CASSQDTISPLHF

D gene: TRBD2
V gene: TRBV9
CDR3 protein: CASSISGGGDTQYF

D gene: .
V gene: TRBV7-2
CDR3 protein: CASSLIQRQPQHF

D gene: .
V gene: TRBV12-3/TRBV12-4
CDR3 protein: CASSDMIAKNIQYF

D gene: .
V gene: TRBV7-8
CDR3 protein: CASSLRGGITGELFF

D gene: .
V gene: TRBV5-1
CDR3 protein: CASSRLPGNNQPQHF

D gene: .
V gene: TRBV5-5
CDR3 protein: CASSQWTAEDTQYF

D gene: .
V gene: TRBV4-3
CDR3 protein: CASSQEADSKFYAEAFF

D gene: TRBD1
V gene: TRBV7-3
CDR3 protein: CASSRYGQGGQETQYF

D gene: .
V gene: TRBV12-3/TRBV12-4
CDR3 protein: CASRETANQPQHF

D gene: .
V gene: TRBV15
CDR3 protein: CATSRSPGPDPYEQYF

D gene: TRBD2
V gene: TRBV20-1
CDR3 protein: CSALRAAGYPDTQYF

D gene: .
V gene: TRBV6-2/TRBV6-3
CDR3 protein: CASSRDGYSGANVLTF

D gene: .
V gene: TRBV7-2
CDR3 protein: CASSLFAVPNQPQHF

D gene: .
V gene: TRBV30
CDR3 protein: CAWSVDRRGKNIQYF

D gene: .
V gene: TRBV5-7
CDR3 protein: CASSFSVPYGYTF